Each of the 14 T cell receptor beta chains below was sequenced from the same sample in a study of cytomegalovirus exposure and HLA in healthy donors. Method: immunoSEQ multiplex PCR; TCRdb's copy keeps in-frame clones and lacks some. The sample shows roughly 330,000 clones, roughly 90% of them seen only once. Sequencing input: PBMCs. These receptor sequences come from a woman aged 25 to 39 in good health and CMV-seropositive.

The V call is TRBV5-4, the J call TRBJ1-2, with D uncertain. Trimming cost V 0 bases and J 7 bases, with 13 bases left between them. The CDR3 is 14 residues long. Germline values: CDR1 SGHNT, CDR2 YYREEE (reference sequence). The CDR3 reads CASSLARAGFGYTF. In DNA form, the CDR3 reads TGTGCCAGCAGCTTGGCCCGGGCAGGTTTTGGCTACACCTTC. The complete variable domain, with remaining parts taken from reference TRBV5-4 and TRBJ1-2, reads ETGVTQSPTHLIKTRGQQVTLRCSSQSGHNTVSWYQQALGQGPQFIFQYYREEENGRGNFPPRFSGLQFPNYSSELNVNALELDDSALYLCASSLARAGFGYTFGSGTRLTVV.

V gene TRBV4-2 combines with J gene TRBJ1-1; 11 bases are shared with TRBD1. The length of the CDR3 is 19 residues. Germline values: CDR1 LGHNA, CDR2 YNFKEQ. V shed 4 bases and J 2 bases; nucleotides not matched to a gene: 15. The CDR3 protein is CASSLSSPGGTGGNTEAFF. The CDR3 coding sequence is TGTGCCAGCAGCCTAAGTTCCCCCGGGGGGACAGGGGGTAACACTGAAGCTTTCTTT.

This clone came up a few times. This rearrangement joins TRBV28 to TRBJ1-1; no firm D call. Germline assignment: CDR1 MDHEN and CDR2 SYDVKM. The CDR3 has 12 residues. Trimming removed 6 bases at V and 1 base at J, with 6 bases between. The CDR3 protein is CASRYRNTEAFF. Written as DNA, the CDR3 is TGTGCCAGCAGATACAGGAACACTGAAGCTTTCTTT.

The genes are TRBV5-4 and TRBJ2-7; a weak D match, TRBD1 (6 bases). Germline V lookup: CDR1 SGHNT, CDR2 YYREEE (reference sequence). The V end was cut by 0 bases, the J end by 6 bases, with 19 bases between. The CDR3 extends over 16 amino acids. CDR3 residues: CASSLASGALRSEQYF. In DNA form, the CDR3 reads TGTGCCAGCAGCTTGGCCTCAGGGGCCCTCCGGAGCGAGCAGTACTTC.

The chain employs TRBV5-1 and TRBJ2-2, with D tentatively TRBD1 (5 bases). The V end was cut by 5 bases, the J end by 5 bases, with 19 bases between. The CDR3 totals 16 residues. CDR1 is SGHRS and CDR2 is YFSETQ in the germline V gene. Here the CDR3 reads CASSDRHREGTGELFF. The DNA of the CDR3 is TGCGCCAGCAGTGACAGACATCGCGAAGGGACCGGGGAGCTGTTTTTT.

The CDR3 region has the DNA TGTGCCAGCAGCTTAGCGGGAGAAGGGCAAGATACGCAGTATTTT. It specifies CASSLAGEGQDTQYF. The V gene is TRBV6-5, the J gene TRBJ2-3, with 9 bases identical to TRBD2. The CDR3 spans 15 residues. J lost 5 bases, V lost 6 bases, and 9 bases had no gene match. Looked up from germline, CDR1 is MNHEY and CDR2 is SVGAGI.

The CDR3 nucleotides read TGTGCCAGCAGCTTAGTTCGCGATACGCAGTATTTT. Protein: CASSLVRDTQYF. The V gene is TRBV11-2, the J gene TRBJ2-3; D unclear. CDR1 and CDR2 from the germline V gene are SGHAT and FQNNGV. V lost 1 base, J lost 6 bases, and 5 bases lay in between. The CDR3 spans 12 residues.

This chain connects TRBV19 to TRBJ1-2; tentatively, D is TRBD1 (5 bases). Trimming removed 3 bases at V and 8 bases at J, with 13 bases between. Germline V gene data show CDR1 as LNHDA and CDR2 as SQIVND (reference sequence). This CDR3 has 13 residues. The CDR3 loop reads CASSISRATGYTF. Written as DNA, the CDR3 is TGTGCCAGTAGTATTAGCAGGGCTACCGGCTACACCTTC.

The CDR3 region has the DNA TGTGCCAGCAGCCTCTTCAGGGGACAGCCCCAGCATTTT. This translates into CASSLFRGQPQHF. This chain joins TRBV4-2 and TRBJ1-5, with D maybe TRBD1 (6 bases). Looked up from germline, CDR1 is LGHNA and CDR2 is YNFKEQ. V was pared by 4 bases and J by 7 bases, with 11 bases between. The CDR3 loop spans 13 amino acids.

V usage is TRBV4-3 and J usage is TRBJ1-5; D ambiguous. The CDR3 covers 15 residues. V lost 2 bases and J lost 1, with 9 bases in between. Germline V CDR1 and CDR2: LGHNA, YSLEER. The CDR3 loop is CASSQWVQSNQPQHF. In DNA form, the CDR3 reads TGCGCCAGCAGCCAATGGGTTCAGAGCAATCAGCCCCAGCATTTT.

V usage is TRBV29-1 and J usage is TRBJ2-1, with D possibly called TRBD1 or TRBD2 (5 bases each). The CDR3 is made up of 14 amino acids. Trimming removed 4 bases at V and 4 bases at J, with 14 bases between. Germline V lookup: CDR1 SQVTM, CDR2 ANQGSEA. CDR3 protein: CSVGGARAYNEQFF. The CDR3 nucleotides read TGCAGCGTTGGAGGGGCTCGGGCGTACAATGAGCAGTTCTTC.

The J gene is TRBJ2-2, the V gene TRBV4-2; the D gene is possibly TRBD2 (5 bases). The ends were cut back, 0 bases at V and 3 bases at J, with 8 bases in the middle. Germline values: CDR1 LGHNA, CDR2 YNFKEQ. This CDR3 comprises 15 residues. CDR3 bases: TGTGCCAGCAGCCAAGAAAGGCGGGACACCGGGGAGCTGTTTTTT. Translating gives CASSQERRDTGELFF.

This clone was seen just once. The rearrangement joins TRBV29-1 to TRBJ2-2; 8 positions match TRBD2. From germline, CDR1 is SQVTM and CDR2 ANQGSEA. The CDR3 extends over 16 amino acids. V was pared by 2 bases and J by 3 bases, with 8 bases of the junction left unmatched. The CDR3 DNA follows: TGCAGCGTTGAATCCGGTACTAGCGGTCACACCGGGGAGCTGTTTTTT. Translated: CSVESGTSGHTGELFF.

In its sample, this clone was seen once. The rearrangement links TRBV6-5 to TRBJ2-5; D is tentatively TRBD1 or TRBD2 (6 bases each). V lost 0 bases and J 5 bases, leaving 10 bases between the germline ends. Per germline, CDR1 MNHEY and CDR2 SVGAGI. The CDR3 consists of 14 residues. The chain's CDR3 is CASSYSGGHETQYF. Written as DNA, the CDR3 is TGTGCCAGCAGTTACTCGGGGGGCCACGAGACCCAGTACTTC.